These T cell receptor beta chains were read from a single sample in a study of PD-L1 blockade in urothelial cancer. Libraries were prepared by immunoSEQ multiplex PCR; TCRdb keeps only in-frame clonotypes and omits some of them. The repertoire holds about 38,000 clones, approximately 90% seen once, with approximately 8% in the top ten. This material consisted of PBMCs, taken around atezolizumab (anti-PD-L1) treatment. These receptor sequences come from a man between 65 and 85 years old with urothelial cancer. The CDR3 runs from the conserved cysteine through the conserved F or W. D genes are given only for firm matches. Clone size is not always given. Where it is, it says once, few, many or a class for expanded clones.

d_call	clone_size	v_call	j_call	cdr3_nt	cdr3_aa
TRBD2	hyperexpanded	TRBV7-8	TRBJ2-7	TGTGCCAGCAGCTTAGTAGTGGCTAGCGGGAGTCTGAACGAGCAGTACTTC	CASSLVVASGSLNEQYF
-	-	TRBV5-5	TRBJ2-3	TGTGCCAGCAGCCCCGGACACAGGGCGGGCACAGATACGCAGTATTTT	CASSPGHRAGTDTQYF
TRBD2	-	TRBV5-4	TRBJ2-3	TGTGCCAGCAGCCCGGGACTAGCGCACACAGATACGCAGTATTTT	CASSPGLAHTDTQYF
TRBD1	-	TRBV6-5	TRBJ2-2	TGTGCCAGCAGCCAGGGGGCCGGGGAGCTGTTTTTT	CASSQGAGELFF
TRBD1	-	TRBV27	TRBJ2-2	TGTGCCAGCAGTCCATTTCAGGGGGCCGGGGAGCTGTTTTTT	CASSPFQGAGELFF
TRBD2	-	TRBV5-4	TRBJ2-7	TGTGCCAGCAGCCCACGGGGGGGTGGAAAGTCCTACGAGCAGTACTTC	CASSPRGGGKSYEQYF
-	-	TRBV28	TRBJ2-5	TGTGCCAGCAGTTTAGGGGGCCGAGAGACCCAGTACTTC	CASSLGGRETQYF
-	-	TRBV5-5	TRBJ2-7	TGTGCCAGCAGGGTGCAAGGGGGTTCCTACGAGCAGTACTTC	CASRVQGGSYEQYF
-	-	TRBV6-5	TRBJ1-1	TGTGCCAGCAGTTACGGGGGGGGCGGCACTGAAGCTTTCTTT	CASSYGGGGTEAFF
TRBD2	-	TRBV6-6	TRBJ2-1	TGTGCCAGCCTCCCGGGACTAGCGAACAATGAGCAGTTCTTC	CASLPGLANNEQFF
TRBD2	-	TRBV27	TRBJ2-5	TGTGCCAGCAGTTTCGGGACGGCTAGCGGGAGAGGAGGGACCCAGTACTTC	CASSFGTASGRGGTQYF
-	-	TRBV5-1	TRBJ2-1	TGCGCCAGCAGCTTGGAAAGGACTACTTACAATGAGCAGTTCTTC	CASSLERTTYNEQFF
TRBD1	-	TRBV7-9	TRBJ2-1	TGTGCCAGCAGCGCCGGGACAGGGTTATACAATGAGCAGTTCTTC	CASSAGTGLYNEQFF
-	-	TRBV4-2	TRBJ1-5	TGTGCCAGCAGCCAGAGGACGGTCGGGTGGGGGGACAATCAGCCCCAGCATTTT	CASSQRTVGWGDNQPQHF
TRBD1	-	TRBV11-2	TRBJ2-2	TGTGCCAGCAGCTTAAGGTCCGTTTTCAGGGGGCGAGGCACCGGGGAGCTGTTTTTT	CASSLRSVFRGRGTGELFF
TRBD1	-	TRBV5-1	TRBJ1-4	TGCGCCAGCAGCTTGGTTGGAGGGGGCCATGAAAAACTGTTTTTT	CASSLVGGGHEKLFF
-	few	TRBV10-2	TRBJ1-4	TGCGCCAGCAGTGTATCGGGGGGCCCTACTGGAGAAAAACTGTTTTTT	CASSVSGGPTGEKLFF
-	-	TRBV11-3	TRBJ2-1	TGTGCCAGCAGCTTAAGCAGGGCGGCCTACAATGAGCAGTTCTTC	CASSLSRAAYNEQFF
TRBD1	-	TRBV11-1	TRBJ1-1	TGTGCCAGCAGCTCCCGGGACAGTTTTAACACTGAAGCTTTCTTT	CASSSRDSFNTEAFF
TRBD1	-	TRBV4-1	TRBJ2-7	TGCGCCAGCAGCTCAACGACAGGGAGTGTATACGAGCAGTACTTC	CASSSTTGSVYEQYF
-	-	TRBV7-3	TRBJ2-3	TGTGCCAGCAGTCGTGTCCTCGGGGGAACGCAGTATTTT	CASSRVLGGTQYF
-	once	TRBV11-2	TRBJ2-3	TGTGCCAGCAGCCTTCAGCTGAATAGCGCAGATACGCAGTATTTT	CASSLQLNSADTQYF
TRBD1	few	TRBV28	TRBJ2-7	TGTGATGTTCGGAACAGGGGATACGAGCAGTACTTC	CDVRNRGYEQYF
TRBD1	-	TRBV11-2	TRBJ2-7	TGTGCCAGCAGCCCAGAGGGGGCTCTGGGACAAAGCTCCTACGAGCAGTACTTC	CASSPEGALGQSSYEQYF
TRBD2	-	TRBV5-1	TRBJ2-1	TGCGCCAGCACCCAATCATCAGGAGCGGGATCAAGAAATGAGCAGTTCTTC	CASTQSSGAGSRNEQFF
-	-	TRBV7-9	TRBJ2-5	TGTGCCAGCAGCTTAGCGGCGAGTAGCGGCCGCCTTCAGTACTTC	CASSLAASSGRLQYF
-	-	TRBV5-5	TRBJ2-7	TGTGCCAGCAGCTCCGACGGCCTACCGGGAAACGAGCAGTACTTC	CASSSDGLPGNEQYF
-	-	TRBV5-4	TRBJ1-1	TGTGCCAGCAGCTTCGAGGTAAACACTGAAGCTTTCTTT	CASSFEVNTEAFF
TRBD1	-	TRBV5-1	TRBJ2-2	TGCGCCAGCAGCCTTGGGACTTGGACAGGGGCCGGGAACACCGGGGAGCTGTTTTTT	CASSLGTWTGAGNTGELFF